This TCR beta chain is from a study of OX40 agonist ivuxolimab in advanced cancers. Study-wide results and caveats: CD4+ and CD8+ T cells in blood underwent clonal expansion by week 6 at 0.1 to 3.0 mg/kg.

CDR3 length: 14 residues. Trimming removed 0 bases from V and 1 base from J, with 6 bases in between. CDR1 is SGHRS, CDR2 YFSETQ, per germline. Sequencing used immunoSEQ multiplex PCR; TCRdb keeps in-frame clones, though not all of them. The repertoire holds roughly 48,000 clones, with about four fifths as singletons. To note about this clone: Its antigen is not identified.

Sample: CD4+ or CD8+ T cells sorted from blood, taken in a trial of the OX40 agonist ivuxolimab. The TCR sequence derives from an adult with an advanced solid tumor such as melanoma, head and neck, liver or kidney cancer. J is TRBJ2-3 and V is TRBV5-1; D is possibly TRBD2 (6 bases). The CDR3 nucleotides are TGCGCCAGCAGCTTGGCTAGCGGCACAGATACGCAGTATTTT. This encodes CASSLASGTDTQYF.